This entry lists 16 T cell receptor beta chains sequenced from one sample in a study of sequential checkpoint blockade in melanoma. TCRdb's table, derived via immunoSEQ multiplex PCR, lists solely in-frame clones and lacks some. The table records 13,000 or so clones, less than 70% of them present only once. Treatment given: randomized to nivolumab then ipilimumab (arm A) or the reverse (arm B). Sequenced here: CD8+ T cells sorted from blood (inferred from file names), sampled from a patient given nivolumab and ipilimumab in sequence. These receptors were obtained from a human donor with melanoma.

This chain links TRBV7-9 with TRBJ1-1; 7 bases are a match to TRBD1. The J segment lost 0 bases and the V segment lost 8 bases, leaving 9 bases of the junction unmatched. Germline V gene sequence: CDR1 SEHNR, CDR2 FQNEAQ (reference sequence). The CDR3 extends over 15 amino acids. The DNA for the CDR3 is TGTGCCAGCTCCCCCCAGGGGACAGTGAACACTGAAGCTTTCTTT. Amino acids: CASSPQGTVNTEAFF.

V gene TRBV10-3 combines with J gene TRBJ2-7; 10 bases align to TRBD2. Trimming cost V 6 bases and J 2 bases; bases outside gene matches: 7. The V gene's germline CDR1 is ENHRY and CDR2 SYGVKD. CDR3 size: 15 residues. CDR3 sequence reads: CAIRLAGEITYEQYF. CDR3 sequence (DNA): TGTGCCATCAGGCTAGCGGGAGAGATTACCTACGAGCAGTACTTC.

This rearrangement joins TRBV11-2 to TRBJ1-2, with D tentatively TRBD1 (5 bases). The CDR3 runs 15 residues. Germline lookup yields CDR1 SGHAT and CDR2 FQNNGV. V was trimmed by 1 base and J by 6 bases, leaving 15 bases between them. As DNA, the CDR3 is TGTGCCAGCAGCTTAGGTGCCAGGGAGGTTGATGGCTACACCTTC. It translates to CASSLGAREVDGYTF.

The chain joins TRBV7-9 to TRBJ1-2; 8 bases line up with TRBD1. Per germline, CDR1 SEHNR and CDR2 FQNEAQ (reference sequence). With 6 bases clipped from V and 4 bases from J, the junction kept 13 bases outside the gene matches. This CDR3 spans 16 amino acids. Written as DNA, the CDR3 is TGTGCCAGCAGGCCCGATTCAGGGGGCGGCTCCTATGGCTACACCTTC. It encodes CASRPDSGGGSYGYTF.

The chain combines TRBV5-6 with TRBJ2-1; 8 bases line up with TRBD1. Trimming took 0 bases from V and 4 from J; bases not matched to a gene: 3. The CDR3 loop spans 15 amino acids. CDR1 is SGHDT and CDR2 is YYEEEE in the germline V gene. The CDR3 reads CASSLETGGYNEQFF. The CDR3 bases are TGTGCCAGCAGCTTGGAAACAGGGGGATACAATGAGCAGTTCTTC. The full variable domain, with the rest looked up from reference TRBV5-6 and TRBJ2-1, is DAGVTQSPTHLIKTRGQQVTLRCSPKSGHDTVSWYQQALGQGPQFIFQYYEEEERQRGNFPDRFSGHQFPNYSSELNVNALLLGDSALYLCASSLETGGYNEQFFGPGTRLTVL.

The J gene is TRBJ2-7, the V gene TRBV5-4; no clear D. CDR3 length: 13 amino acids. Germline V gene lookup returns CDR1 SGHNT and CDR2 YYREEE (reference sequence). V gave up 0 bases and J gave up 5 bases, with 9 bases separating them. The DNA of the CDR3 is TGTGCCAGCAGCTTGGACGGCGGCCACGAGCAGTACTTC. Its translation: CASSLDGGHEQYF. The entire variable domain, with the rest obtained from reference TRBV5-4 and TRBJ2-7, is as follows: ETGVTQSPTHLIKTRGQQVTLRCSSQSGHNTVSWYQQALGQGPQFIFQYYREEENGRGNFPPRFSGLQFPNYSSELNVNALELDDSALYLCASSLDGGHEQYFGPGTRLTVT.

V usage is TRBV29-1 and J usage is TRBJ1-2; 7 bases agree with TRBD1. Germline values: CDR1 SQVTM, CDR2 ANQGSEA. The CDR3 consists of 13 residues. V shed 6 bases and J 0 bases; nucleotides not matched to a gene: 4. Here the CDR3 reads CSVVDRPNYGYTF. The CDR3, as DNA: TGCAGCGTCGTGGACAGGCCTAACTATGGCTACACCTTC.

The chain carries TRBV15 and TRBJ2-3; TRBD2 matches at 9 bases. Trimming at V came to 0 bases and at J to 5 bases, leaving 6 bases not matched to a gene. CDR1 and CDR2 (germline): LNHNV, YYDKDF (reference sequence). The CDR3 consists of 16 residues. DNA for the CDR3: TGTGCCACCAGCAGAGATTACGGGCGGGGGGGAGATACGCAGTATTTT. Protein product: CATSRDYGRGGDTQYF.

V is TRBV4-1 and J is TRBJ2-7; 8 bases are a match to TRBD2. Germline loops: CDR1 MGHRA, CDR2 YSYEKL. The length of the CDR3 is 14 residues. V was pared by 4 bases and J by 0 bases, with 2 bases of the junction left unmatched. CDR3 nucleotide sequence: TGCGCCAGCAGCCCCCGGGAGGGCTCCTACGAGCAGTACTTC. Translating gives CASSPREGSYEQYF.

This clone occurred a few times. CDR3 in DNA: TGTGCCAGCAGCTCCCCTAGACTTGGGGGCGAAGAGCAGTTCTTC. This gives the protein CASSSPRLGGEEQFF. The rearrangement links TRBV11-3 to TRBJ2-1; D is perhaps TRBD1 (6 bases). The CDR3 runs to 15 residues. Between the trimmed V and J ends, which lost 4 bases and 10 bases, there was a span of 20 bases. Germline-derived CDR1 and CDR2 are SGHNT and YENEEA. Filled out from reference TRBV11-3 and TRBJ2-1, the complete variable domain reads EAGVVQSPRYKIIEKKQPVAFWCNPISGHNTLYWYLQNLGQGPELLIRYENEEAVDDSQLPKDRFSAERLKGVDSTLKIQPAELGDSAVYLCASSSPRLGGEEQFFGPGTRLTVL.

This chain connects TRBV15 to TRBJ2-2, with a possible D match to TRBD2 (6 bases). V lost 5 bases and J lost 8, with 9 bases in between. This CDR3 comprises 12 residues. CDR1 and CDR2 from the germline V gene are LNHNV and YYDKDF (reference sequence). CDR3 loop: CATSRGSGELFF. The CDR3 nucleotides read TGTGCCACCAGCCGGGGGTCGGGGGAGCTGTTTTTT.

In its sample, this clone was seen a few times. The chain links TRBV19 to TRBJ2-1, with D hard to call. The CDR3 covers 14 residues. The germline V and J ends were trimmed by 7 bases and 4 bases, with 14 bases remaining between them. Germline V gives CDR1 LNHDA, CDR2 SQIVND (reference sequence). The CDR3 DNA sequence: TGTGCCAGTACCCAAGAGGCCCCTTACAATGAGCAGTTCTTC. It yields the protein CASTQEAPYNEQFF.

The rearrangement links TRBV9 to TRBJ2-7; a possible D gene is TRBD1 (5 bases). This CDR3 comprises 14 residues. The germline gives CDR1 SGDLS, CDR2 YYNGEE. V was trimmed by 0 bases and J by 4 bases, leaving 11 bases between them. CDR3 loop: CASSVEGSSYEQYF. The CDR3 nucleotides are TGTGCCAGCAGCGTAGAGGGGTCATCGTACGAGCAGTACTTC.

V usage is TRBV7-6 and J usage is TRBJ1-1; 10 nucleotides align to TRBD1. CDR3 length equals 17 residues. Germline assignment: CDR1 SGHVS and CDR2 FNYEAQ. The V gene end was trimmed by 1 base and the J gene end by 5 bases; junction bases not matched to a gene: 10. CDR3 nucleotides: TGTGCCAGCAGCTTAGTTCTCATTGGGACAGGGGAAACTGAAGCTTTCTTT. The encoded protein is CASSLVLIGTGETEAFF.

This clone has a handful of counts. This sequence joins TRBV10-3 and TRBJ2-5; 11 nucleotides agree with TRBD2. J lost 5 bases, V lost 3 bases, and 5 bases had no gene match. The CDR3 runs 15 residues. Germline V lookup: CDR1 ENHRY, CDR2 SYGVKD. Written as DNA, the CDR3 is TGTGCCATCAGTGAAAGCTTAGCGGGGGGGGAGACCCAGTACTTC. It specifies CAISESLAGGETQYF.

By sample share, this clone is medium-sized. This sequence joins TRBV21-1 and TRBJ2-7; TRBD1 is the table's D call and was not checked against the DNA. TRBV21-1 is recorded as a pseudogene. The CDR3 has 20 residues. This CDR3 reads CASSKPARQGALLGSYEQYF. CDR3 in DNA: TGTGCCAGCAGCAAACCGGCGAGACAGGGTGCTCTCTTGGGTTCCTACGAGCAGTACTTC.